These 5 T cell receptor beta chains were sequenced from one sample in a study of radiotherapy plus CTLA-4 blockade in lung cancer. Assay: immunoSEQ multiplex PCR; the TCRdb copy retains only in-frame clones and omits some. The table lists some 46,000 clones, around 86% of them singletons. Sequencing was performed on peripheral blood, taken from a patient treated with radiotherapy plus ipilimumab. Source of these receptors: a human donor with non-small cell lung cancer who had stable disease on radiotherapy plus ipilimumab.

This rearrangement joins TRBV10-2 to TRBJ2-5, with D hard to call. The J call may be incorrect, as the DNA end agrees better with TRBJ2-7. CDR3 length: 12 residues. Germline CDR1 WSHSY, CDR2 SAAADI. The CDR3 DNA is TGCGCCAGCAGTACCCTCTCCTACGAGCAGTACTTC. Translated: CASSTLSYEQYF.

This chain connects TRBV11-2 to TRBJ2-5; D remains ambiguous. The DNA end is a closer match to TRBJ2-7, so the J assignment may be wrong. This CDR3 region has 12 residues. CDR1 and CDR2 from the germline V gene are SGHAT and FQNNGV. This chain's CDR3 is CASSLEYYEQYF. CDR3 in DNA: TGTGCCAGCAGCTTGGAGTACTACGAGCAGTACTTC.

The chain uses TRBV28 and TRBJ1-5, with D perhaps matching TRBD1 (6 bases). The CDR3 extends over 18 amino acids. V lost 6 bases to trimming and J lost 0 bases, with 21 bases between them. Germline values: CDR1 MDHEN, CDR2 SYDVKM. CDR3 nucleotide sequence: TGTGCCAGCAGCTCACGGCTCCTCAGGGGCCTTAGCAATCAGCCCCAGCATTTT. Protein product: CASSSRLLRGLSNQPQHF.

The V gene is TRBV7-2, the J gene TRBJ2-3, with 7 nucleotides matching TRBD2. The CDR3 is made up of 15 amino acids. CDR1 and CDR2 (germline): SGHTA, FQGNSA. Trimming cost V 4 bases and J 4 bases; bases outside gene matches: 8. In DNA, the CDR3 is TGTGCCAGCAGCTCTCGGGAGGAAGTGCCAGATACGCAGTATTTT. The encoded protein is CASSSREEVPDTQYF.

The chain carries TRBV21-1 and TRBJ2-3; the table assigns TRBD2, which was not confirmed against the DNA. TRBV21-1 is designated a pseudogene. The CDR3 has 18 amino acids. The CDR3 loop is CASSKARLAGRGADTQYF. For the CDR3, the DNA is TGTGCCAGCAGCAAAGCGCGGCTAGCGGGTCGAGGCGCAGATACGCAGTATTTT.